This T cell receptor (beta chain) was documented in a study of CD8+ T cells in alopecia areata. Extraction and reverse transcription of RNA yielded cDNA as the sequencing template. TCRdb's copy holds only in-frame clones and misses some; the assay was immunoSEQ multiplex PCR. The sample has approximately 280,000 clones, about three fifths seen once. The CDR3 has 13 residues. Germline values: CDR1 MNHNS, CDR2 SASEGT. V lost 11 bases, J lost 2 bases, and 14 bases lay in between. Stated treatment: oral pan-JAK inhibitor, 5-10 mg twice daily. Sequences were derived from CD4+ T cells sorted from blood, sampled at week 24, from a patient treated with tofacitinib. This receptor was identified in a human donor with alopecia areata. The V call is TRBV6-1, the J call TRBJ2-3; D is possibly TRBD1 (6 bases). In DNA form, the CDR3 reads TGTGCCCCCTCGGGACACTCCACAGATACGCAGTATTTT. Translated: CAPSGHSTDTQYF.